This T cell receptor beta chain stems from a study of shared T cell receptors in the human thymus. The V end lost 4 bases, the J end lost 4 bases, and 5 bases lay between the germline ends. This CDR3 region has 10 residues. Germline V gives CDR1 GTSNPN, CDR2 SVGIG (reference sequence). The protocol was immunoSEQ multiplex PCR, while the TCRdb copy is restricted to in-frame clones and leaves out a portion. The sample lists more than 300,000 clones, approximately 95% occurring once. The clonotype comes from a human donor. This rearrangement joins TRBV30 to TRBJ2-7; no definite D call. Material: thymocytes. CDR3 amino acids: CAWNSYEQYF. CDR3 sequence (DNA): TGTGCCTGGAACAGTTACGAGCAGTACTTC.